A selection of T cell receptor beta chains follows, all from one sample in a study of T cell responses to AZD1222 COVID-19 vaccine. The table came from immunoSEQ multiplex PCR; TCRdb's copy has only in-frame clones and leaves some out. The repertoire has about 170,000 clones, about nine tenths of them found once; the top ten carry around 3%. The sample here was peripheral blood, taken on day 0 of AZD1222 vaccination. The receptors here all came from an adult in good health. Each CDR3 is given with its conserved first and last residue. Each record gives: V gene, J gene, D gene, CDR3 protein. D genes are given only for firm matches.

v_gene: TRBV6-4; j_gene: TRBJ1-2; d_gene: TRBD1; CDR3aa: CASSDTGGLGYTF
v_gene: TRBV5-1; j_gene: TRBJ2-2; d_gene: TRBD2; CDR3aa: CASSLVPSGGAAGTGELFF
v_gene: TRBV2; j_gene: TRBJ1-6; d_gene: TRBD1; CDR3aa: CASSSGGQGNSPLHF
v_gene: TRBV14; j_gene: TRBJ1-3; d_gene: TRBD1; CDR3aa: CASSHQGGSGNTIYF
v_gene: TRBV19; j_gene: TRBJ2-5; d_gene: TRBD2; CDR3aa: CASSTRGVQYF
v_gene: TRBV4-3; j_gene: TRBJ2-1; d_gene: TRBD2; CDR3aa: CASSQVERGFYNEQFF
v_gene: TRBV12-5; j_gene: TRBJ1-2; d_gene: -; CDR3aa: CASGLTPVYGYTF
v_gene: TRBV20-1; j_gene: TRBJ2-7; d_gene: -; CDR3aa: CSAWDRYEQYF
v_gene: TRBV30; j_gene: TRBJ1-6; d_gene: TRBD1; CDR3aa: CAWSVDRGNSPLHF
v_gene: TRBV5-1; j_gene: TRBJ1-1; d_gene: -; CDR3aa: CASSGTVGAFF
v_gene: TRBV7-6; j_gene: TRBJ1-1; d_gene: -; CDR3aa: CASSLTRDTEAFF
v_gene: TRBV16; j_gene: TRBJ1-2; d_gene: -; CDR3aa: CASSQRTGNGYTF
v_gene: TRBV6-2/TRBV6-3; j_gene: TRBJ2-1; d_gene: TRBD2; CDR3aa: CASSEGLADYNEQFF
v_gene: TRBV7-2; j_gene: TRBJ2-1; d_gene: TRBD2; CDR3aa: CASSLTSGVLNEQFF
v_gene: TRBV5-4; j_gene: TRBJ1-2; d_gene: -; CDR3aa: CASSFAGMEANYGYTF
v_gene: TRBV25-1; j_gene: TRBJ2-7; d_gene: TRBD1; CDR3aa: CASSEAGTAYEQYF
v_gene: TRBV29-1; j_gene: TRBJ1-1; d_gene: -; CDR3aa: CSVDPGDTEAFF
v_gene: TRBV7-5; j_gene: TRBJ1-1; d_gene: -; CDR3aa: CARSLTSRVTEAFF
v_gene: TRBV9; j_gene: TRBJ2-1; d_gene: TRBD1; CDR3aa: CASSVGQGSDEQFF
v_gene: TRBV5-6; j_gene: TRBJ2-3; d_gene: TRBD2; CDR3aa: CASSSASSGGSADTQYF
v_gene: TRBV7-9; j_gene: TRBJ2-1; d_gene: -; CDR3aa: CASSPLFPVGGFNEQFF
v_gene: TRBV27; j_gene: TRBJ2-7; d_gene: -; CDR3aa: CASSPAPQGNEQYF
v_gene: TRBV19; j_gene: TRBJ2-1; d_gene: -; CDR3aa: CASSRENEQFF
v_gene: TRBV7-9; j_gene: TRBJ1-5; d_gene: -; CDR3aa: CASSLGGQVNQPQHF
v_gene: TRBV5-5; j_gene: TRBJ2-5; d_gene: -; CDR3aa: CASSFLGQETQYF
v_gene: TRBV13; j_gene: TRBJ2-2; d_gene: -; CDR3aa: CASSLSNTGELFF
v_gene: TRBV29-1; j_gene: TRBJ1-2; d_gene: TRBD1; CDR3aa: CSVDKGATANYGYTF
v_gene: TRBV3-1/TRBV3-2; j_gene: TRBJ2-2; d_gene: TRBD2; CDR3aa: CASSPTLAGGPLTGELFF
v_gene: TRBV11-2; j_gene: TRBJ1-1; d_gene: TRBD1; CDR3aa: CASSLEPDRAGSAFF
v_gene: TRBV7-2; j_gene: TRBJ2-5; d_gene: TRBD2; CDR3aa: CASSFGGGAETQYF
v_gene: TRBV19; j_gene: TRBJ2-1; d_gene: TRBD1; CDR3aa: CASSHGDRGFNEQFF
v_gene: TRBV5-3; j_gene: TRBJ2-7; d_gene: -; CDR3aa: CARSFQKGSYEQYF
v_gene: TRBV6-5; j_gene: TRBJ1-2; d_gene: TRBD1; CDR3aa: CASSHGQGASYGYTF
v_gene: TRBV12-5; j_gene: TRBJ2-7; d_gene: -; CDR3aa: CASAGSYEQYF
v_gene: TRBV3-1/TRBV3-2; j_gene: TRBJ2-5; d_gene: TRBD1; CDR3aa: CASRRQGAETQYF
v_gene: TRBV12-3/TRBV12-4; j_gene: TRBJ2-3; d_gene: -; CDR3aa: CASSSKYADTQYF
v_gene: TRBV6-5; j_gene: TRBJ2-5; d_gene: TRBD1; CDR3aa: CASAHSRGPETQYF
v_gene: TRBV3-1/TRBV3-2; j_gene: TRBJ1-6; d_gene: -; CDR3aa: CASSQDYDWVSPLHF
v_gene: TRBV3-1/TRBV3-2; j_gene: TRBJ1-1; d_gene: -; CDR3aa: CASSPRAVNTEAFF
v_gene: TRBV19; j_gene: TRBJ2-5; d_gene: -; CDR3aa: CASSPSGETQYF
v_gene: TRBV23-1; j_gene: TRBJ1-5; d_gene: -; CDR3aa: CASSRRGQQPQHF
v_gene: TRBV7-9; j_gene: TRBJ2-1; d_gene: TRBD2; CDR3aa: CASWDTQRGGDEQFF
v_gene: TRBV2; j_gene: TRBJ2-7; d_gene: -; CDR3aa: CASSEVRTIPSYEQYF
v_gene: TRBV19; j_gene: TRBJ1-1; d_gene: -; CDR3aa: CASSIDVDTEAFF
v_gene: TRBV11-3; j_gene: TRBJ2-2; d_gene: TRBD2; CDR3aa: CASSLAGGPSNTGELFF
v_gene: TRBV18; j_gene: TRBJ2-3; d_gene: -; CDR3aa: CASSPSADTQYF
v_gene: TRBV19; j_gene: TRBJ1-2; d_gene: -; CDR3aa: CASSPGRYYGYTF
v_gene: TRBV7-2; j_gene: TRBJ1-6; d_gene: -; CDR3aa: CASSKGGAGSPLHF
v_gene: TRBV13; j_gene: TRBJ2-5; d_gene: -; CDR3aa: CASSLLRRSQETQYF
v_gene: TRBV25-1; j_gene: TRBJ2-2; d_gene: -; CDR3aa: CASSDRGPGELFF
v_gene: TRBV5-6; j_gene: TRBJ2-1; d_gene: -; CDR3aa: CASSLPSIVNEQFF
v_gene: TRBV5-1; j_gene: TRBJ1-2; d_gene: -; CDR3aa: CASSLGKDGYTF
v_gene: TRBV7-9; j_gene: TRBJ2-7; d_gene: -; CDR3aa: CASSPRDEQYF
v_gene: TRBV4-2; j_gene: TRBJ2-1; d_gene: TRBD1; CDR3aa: CASSHSQGASSYNEQFF
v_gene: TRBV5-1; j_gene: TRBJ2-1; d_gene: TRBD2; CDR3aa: CASSGGLAGAPGNEQFF
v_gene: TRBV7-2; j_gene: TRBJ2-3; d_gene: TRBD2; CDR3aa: CASSPGLAGGRPTDTQYF
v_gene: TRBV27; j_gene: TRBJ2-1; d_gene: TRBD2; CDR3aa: CASCSGVYNEQFF
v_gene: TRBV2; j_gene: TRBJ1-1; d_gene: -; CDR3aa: CASSRQGPTEAFF
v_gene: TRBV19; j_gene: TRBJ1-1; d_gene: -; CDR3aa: CASFPRGDGYTEAFF